This section outlines one T cell receptor beta chain sequence together with its context. The data belong to a study of cytomegalovirus exposure and HLA in healthy donors. V shed 4 bases and J shed 8 bases, with 12 bases lying between them. Germline V gene sequence: CDR1 LGHNA, CDR2 YSLEER. This CDR3 spans 13 amino acids. The PCR contained 60 Vbeta and 13 Jbeta primers. Clones were sequenced by immunoSEQ multiplex PCR, and TCRdb holds only the in-frame ones, with some missing. The top ten clones hold under 8% of a sample with about 89,000 clones, 63% of them seen once. The material sequenced was PBMCs. The clonotype originates from a woman aged 30 to 39 in good health and CMV-seronegative. V gene TRBV4-3 combines with J gene TRBJ1-5; D possibly corresponds to TRBD1 (6 bases). CDR3 DNA sequence: TGCGCCAGCAGCCGGGAGGGGGACAAGCCCCAGCATTTT. Amino acids: CASSREGDKPQHF.